The subject of this entry is one T cell receptor beta chain. This sample is part of a study of blood T cell repertoires in COVID-19. For the study at large: The United States, Italy and Spain provided the acute and convalescent COVID-19 samples. Sources were T cells, B-cell-depleted T cells, or PBMCs; the material itself was cDNA or gDNA.

Data came from immunoSEQ multiplex PCR; TCRdb stores just in-frame clones and leaves some out. Of 160,000 or so clones in the sample, around 83% are singletons; the top ten hold 13%. From germline, CDR1 is SNHLY and CDR2 FYNNEI. The CDR3 has 15 residues. The V gene lost 2 bases and the J gene lost 3 bases, with 11 bases spanning the gap. The sequence was obtained from a man between 70 and 80 years old who had recovered from COVID-19. The chain couples TRBV2 to TRBJ2-1; TRBD2 is a possible D gene (6 bases). Sequenced input: peripheral blood. The CDR3 protein is CASSERRASYNEQFF. The CDR3 region has the DNA TGTGCCAGCAGTGAAAGGAGGGCCAGCTACAATGAGCAGTTCTTC.